The rows below give T cell receptor beta chains drawn from one sample of a study of CD8+ T cells in alopecia areata. Produced via immunoSEQ multiplex PCR; TCRdb's table is partial and in-frame only. The profile shows 200,000 to 250,000 clones, about 58% of them singletons. The specimen was CD4+ T cells sorted from blood, collected at week 4, from a patient treated with tofacitinib. These receptors were collected from a human donor with alopecia areata. CDR3s include the opening cysteine and the closing phenylalanine or tryptophan. D genes are given only for firm matches. Not all rows give a size; the values are once, few, many and, for expanded clones, a class.

TGCAGCGTCGAATACGGGACAGGTAACCGAGAGACCCAGTACTTC,CSVEYGTGNRETQYF,.,TRBD1,TRBJ2-5,15,TRBV29-1
TGTGCCAGCAGTTACAGGGGCACTGAAGCTTTCTTT,CASSYRGTEAFF,.,TRBD1,TRBJ1-1,12,TRBV13
TGTGCCTGGAGATTACCAGGATACGAGCAGTACTTC,CAWRLPGYEQYF,.,.,TRBJ2-7,12,TRBV30
TGTGCCAGCAGCGCGTGGCCCGATACGCAGTATTTT,CASSAWPDTQYF,few,.,TRBJ2-3,12,TRBV13
TGTGCCAGCAGCCTAGGGGGGACTGGGGCCAACGTCCTGACTTTC,CASSLGGTGANVLTF,few,.,TRBJ2-6,15,TRBV5-4
TGTGCCAGCAGCCCGACCCGACAGGGACCCTACGAGCAGTACTTC,CASSPTRQGPYEQYF,once,TRBD1,TRBJ2-7,15,TRBV25-1
TGCGCCAGCAGAGACAGGGGAAAGATAGCAGATACGCAGTATTTT,CASRDRGKIADTQYF,.,TRBD1,TRBJ2-3,15,TRBV5-1
TGTGCCTGGAGTGTGGCAGCCTTTACTCCAGGCAATCAGCCCCAGCATTTT,CAWSVAAFTPGNQPQHF,.,.,TRBJ1-5,17,TRBV30
TGCAGCGTGGGGTGGGACAGGCGCCAAGAGACCCAGTACTTC,CSVGWDRRQETQYF,.,TRBD1,TRBJ2-5,14,TRBV29-1
TGCGCCAGCAGCTGGACAGGAATCACCAATGAAAAACTGTTTTTT,CASSWTGITNEKLFF,once,TRBD1,TRBJ1-4,15,TRBV5-1
TGCAGCGCCCAACAGGGTGAGAACACTGAAGCTTTCTTT,CSAQQGENTEAFF,once,.,TRBJ1-1,13,TRBV29-1
TGTGCCAGCAGTTTAGGGACAGGGGGCTTTGATGAGCAGTTCTTC,CASSLGTGGFDEQFF,.,TRBD1,TRBJ2-1,15,TRBV27
TGCGCCAGCAGCCAAGAAACAGCTAGCACAGATACGCAGTATTTT,CASSQETASTDTQYF,few,.,TRBJ2-3,15,TRBV4-3